Below are 21 T cell receptor beta chains sequenced from a single sample in a study of T cells in localized non-small cell lung cancer. Sequencing was performed with immunoSEQ multiplex PCR; in TCRdb, only in-frame clones are kept and a portion is missing. The sample contains over 9,500 clones, over 25% of which appear only once. The material was lung tumor tissue, obtained before any cancer treatment. The source is a man aged 35 to 69 with stage I lung adenocarcinoma.

The J gene is TRBJ2-3, the V gene TRBV5-1; the D gene is possibly TRBD2 (5 bases). CDR3 length equals 16 residues. Germline V CDR1 and CDR2: SGHRS, YFSETQ. Trimming took off 4 bases at V and 3 bases at J, with 18 bases between the two ends. The CDR3 bases are TGCGCCAGCAGCCCGGGGTCCTCAAAGGAAACAGATACGCAGTATTTT. Translation: CASSPGSSKETDTQYF.

This clone was counted a few times. The CDR3 DNA reads as TGTGCCAGCAGAAGAGGGCAGGGGGGTGGAAACACCATATATTTT. Its protein is CASRRGQGGGNTIYF. The rearrangement joins TRBV11-3 to TRBJ1-3; 7 positions match TRBD1. The germline CDR1 and CDR2 sequences are SGHNT and YENEEA. The CDR3 is made up of 15 amino acids. V gave up 6 bases and J gave up 3 bases; unmatched junction bases: 8.

The rearrangement links TRBV14 to TRBJ1-3; D is undetermined. Germline loops: CDR1 SGHDN, CDR2 FVKESK. Trimming removed 0 bases at V and 0 bases at J, with 12 bases between. CDR3 size: 17 residues. CDR3 loop: CASSQEGLLSSGNTIYF. The CDR3 nucleotides are TGTGCCAGCAGCCAAGAAGGACTTTTAAGCTCTGGAAACACCATATATTTT.

The V call is TRBV12-5, the J call TRBJ1-1; no clear D. The CDR3 has 14 amino acids. The germline CDR1 and CDR2 sequences are LGHNT and FRNRAP. The ends were cut back, 5 bases at V and 0 bases at J, with 10 bases in the middle. The CDR3 spells CASGRTRMNTEAFF. CDR3 nucleotides: TGTGCTAGTGGTAGGACCCGGATGAACACTGAAGCTTTCTTT.

This clone has just a few counts. Here the CDR3 reads CASSLDNQETQYF. CDR3 nucleotides: TGTGCCAGCAGTTTGGACAACCAAGAGACCCAGTACTTC. This chain links TRBV6-8 with TRBJ2-5; D possibly corresponds to TRBD1 (5 bases). The V end was cut by 4 bases, the J end by 0 bases, with 6 bases between. CDR3 length equals 13 residues. The germline gives CDR1 MNHGY, CDR2 SAAAGT.

This chain uses TRBV11-3 with TRBJ2-1; 7 nucleotides agree with TRBD2. The trim removed 3 bases at V and 10 bases at J, leaving 12 bases unmatched. The CDR3 has 15 amino acids. Per the germline V gene, CDR1 is SGHNT and CDR2 is YENEEA. The CDR3 DNA follows: TGTGCCAGCAGCTTTGTTCGCGGGGGTTCTTTAGAGCAGTTCTTC. Its protein product is CASSFVRGGSLEQFF.

This rearrangement joins TRBV5-1 to TRBJ1-3; D is possibly TRBD1 (6 bases). V lost 4 bases and J 4 bases, leaving 12 bases between the germline ends. This CDR3 spans 14 amino acids. Germline V gene lookup returns CDR1 SGHRS and CDR2 YFSETQ. The CDR3 spells CASSTQGRGNTIYF. The CDR3 DNA reads TGCGCCAGCAGCACGCAGGGGAGAGGAAACACCATATATTTT. The full variable domain, in which reference TRBV5-1 and TRBJ1-3 provide the parts outside the CDR3, is KAGVTQTPRYLIKTRGQQVTLSCSPISGHRSVSWYQQTPGQGLQFLFEYFSETQRNKGNFPGRFSGRQFSNSRSEMNVSTLELGDSALYLCASSTQGRGNTIYFGEGSWLTVV.

This chain uses TRBV11-3 with TRBJ1-3; D is possibly TRBD1 (5 bases). CDR1 SGHNT and CDR2 YENEEA come from the germline V gene. Trimming left V 1 base short and J 0 bases short, with 7 bases between. The CDR3 spans 15 residues. CDR3: CASSLGGVSGNTIYF. CDR3 nucleotide sequence: TGTGCCAGCAGCTTAGGGGGGGTCTCTGGAAACACCATATATTTT.

The chain recombines TRBV29-1 with TRBJ2-5; D call uncertain. In germline, CDR1 is SQVTM, CDR2 ANQGSEA. V dropped 3 bases and J dropped 2 bases, with 10 bases sitting between them. The CDR3 is 13 amino acids. This chain's CDR3 is CSVDVELQETQYF. CDR3 nucleotides: TGCAGCGTTGACGTGGAGTTGCAAGAGACCCAGTACTTC. Combining the CDR3 with reference TRBV29-1 and TRBJ2-5 gives the whole variable domain SAVISQKPSRDICQRGTSLTIQCQVDSQVTMMFWYRQQPGQSLTLIATANQGSEATYESGFVIDKFPISRPNLTFSTLTVSNMSPEDSSIYLCSVDVELQETQYFGPGTRLLVL.

This clone has just a few counts. The gene calls are TRBV11-3 and TRBJ2-7; 7 nucleotides match TRBD2. Germline CDR1 SGHNT, CDR2 YENEEA. The CDR3 extends over 15 amino acids. The J segment lost 0 bases and the V segment lost 5 bases, leaving 7 bases of the junction unmatched. The CDR3 region is CASSTSAGISYEQYF. DNA of the CDR3: TGTGCCAGCAGCACGTCAGCGGGGATCTCCTACGAGCAGTACTTC.

The chain joins TRBV11-3 to TRBJ2-7; D tentatively reads TRBD1 or TRBD2 (5 bases each). Germline CDR1 is SGHNT and CDR2 is YENEEA. The CDR3 runs to 14 residues. V shed 3 bases and J shed 2 bases, with 11 bases lying between them. This CDR3 reads CASSLGDRTYEQYF. CDR3 nucleotides: TGTGCCAGCAGCTTGGGGGATCGAACCTACGAGCAGTACTTC.

This clone appeared a few times. The gene calls are TRBV6-7 and TRBJ1-5; D is ambiguous. TRBV6-7 has ORF status, its function being uncertain. CDR3 length: 13 residues. V was clipped by 6 bases and J by 5 bases, with 11 bases between them. In nucleotides, the CDR3 is TGTGCCAGCAGCATCGACGGGGATCAGCCCCAGCATTTT. It encodes CASSIDGDQPQHF.

This clone was counted only a few times. The chain has TRBV6-8 and TRBJ1-2, with D maybe TRBD1 (6 bases). This CDR3 comprises 14 residues. Trimming took off 5 bases at V and 7 bases at J, with 17 bases between the two ends. The germline V gene has CDR1 MNHGY and CDR2 SAAAGT. In nucleotides, the CDR3 is TGTGCCAGCAGTGAGGGGGTGAGTGGCGGTGGCTACACCTTC. It translates to CASSEGVSGGGYTF.

CDR3 nucleotide sequence: TGTGCCAGCAGCCATCCAAAAGGAGTAACTGGGGCCAACGTCCTGACTTTC. It encodes CASSHPKGVTGANVLTF. This chain uses TRBV14 with TRBJ2-6; D remains ambiguous. Germline CDR1 is SGHDN and CDR2 is FVKESK. V dropped 3 bases and J dropped 2 bases, with 14 bases sitting between them. The length of the CDR3 is 17 residues.

This clone was picked up a small number of times. The chain recombines TRBV6-8 with TRBJ2-1; D unclear. Germline V gene data show CDR1 as MNHGY and CDR2 as SAAAGT. The germline V and J ends were trimmed by 5 bases and 8 bases, with 10 bases remaining between them. The length of the CDR3 is 12 residues. This chain's CDR3 is CASSRPFHEQFF. Written as DNA, the CDR3 is TGTGCCAGCAGTCGACCGTTCCATGAGCAGTTCTTC.

This clone has only a few counts. CDR3 coding DNA: TGTGCCACCCAGGGACAGAAATCTGAAGCTTTCTTT. Residues: CATQGQKSEAFF. This chain connects TRBV9 to TRBJ1-1; 7 nucleotides line up with TRBD1. The junction had 8 bases not matched to a gene; V was cut back by 9 bases and J by 6 bases. This CDR3 comprises 12 residues. Germline CDR1 SGDLS, CDR2 YYNGEE.

The sample holds one count of this clone. V is TRBV12-5 and J is TRBJ1-2; the D gene is possibly TRBD1 (5 bases). Germline V gene lookup returns CDR1 LGHNT and CDR2 FRNRAP. The CDR3 loop spans 17 amino acids. Trimming cost V 7 bases and J 0 bases, with 21 bases left between them. The CDR3 sequence is CASENRGLHRSNYGYTF. In nucleotides, the CDR3 is TGTGCTAGTGAAAACCGGGGCCTCCACAGATCTAACTATGGCTACACCTTC.

The rearrangement joins TRBV6-8 to TRBJ1-1; D ambiguous. V dropped 4 bases and J dropped 1 base, with 7 bases sitting between them. Germline V CDR1 and CDR2: MNHGY, SAAAGT. This CDR3 is built from 13 residues. CDR3 sequence: CASSWNRNTEAFF. For the CDR3, the DNA is TGTGCCAGCAGTTGGAACAGGAACACTGAAGCTTTCTTT.

The chain employs TRBV11-3 and TRBJ1-6; a weak D match, TRBD1 (5 bases). CDR3 length: 14 residues. V was clipped by 4 bases and J by 9 bases, with 13 bases between them. CDR1 is SGHNT and CDR2 is YENEEA in the germline V gene. CDR3 residues: CASSSQGAPSPLHF. The DNA of the CDR3 is TGTGCCAGCAGCTCCCAGGGTGCGCCTTCACCCCTCCACTTT. The full variable domain, its missing parts supplied by reference TRBV11-3 and TRBJ1-6, is EAGVVQSPRYKIIEKKQPVAFWCNPISGHNTLYWYLQNLGQGPELLIRYENEEAVDDSQLPKDRFSAERLKGVDSTLKIQPAELGDSAVYLCASSSQGAPSPLHFGNGTRLTVT.

This clone was seen a handful of times. The rearrangement joins TRBV30 to TRBJ1-2; D call uncertain. There are 13 residues in the CDR3. Trimming left V 2 bases short and J 5 bases short, with 12 bases between. The V gene's germline CDR1 is GTSNPN and CDR2 SVGIG (reference sequence). This CDR3 is CAWSYNPGYGYTF. The CDR3, as DNA: TGTGCCTGGAGTTACAACCCTGGGTATGGCTACACCTTC.

This clone occurred a few times. The V gene is TRBV6-8, the J gene TRBJ1-2, with no clear D. The CDR3 spans 12 residues. Looked up from germline, CDR1 is MNHGY and CDR2 is SAAAGT. The ends were cut back, 8 bases at V and 3 bases at J, with 10 bases in the middle. The CDR3: CASAEHDYGYTF. In DNA, the CDR3 is TGTGCCAGCGCTGAACACGACTATGGCTACACCTTC.